The next 30 T cell receptor beta chains were all read from a single sample in a study of cytomegalovirus exposure and HLA in healthy donors. PCR was performed using 60 Vbeta and 13 Jbeta primers. Profiled with immunoSEQ multiplex PCR; TCRdb holds only in-frame clones, not every one. The sample contains 150,000 to 200,000 clones, more than 60% of which appear only once. Material: PBMCs. These receptors were taken from a woman aged 40 to 55 in good health and CMV-seropositive.

This chain joins TRBV10-3 and TRBJ2-7, with 9 bases matching TRBD2. Germline CDR1 ENHRY, CDR2 SYGVKD. The V gene end was trimmed by 2 bases and the J gene end by 4 bases; junction bases not matched to a gene: 9. The CDR3 has 16 residues. CDR3 sequence: CAISELQGSGRYEQYF. The CDR3 nucleotides read TGTGCCATCAGTGAGCTACAGGGGAGCGGGAGGTACGAGCAGTACTTC.

The sample holds one count of this clone. This chain joins TRBV6-1 and TRBJ1-4; 7 bases agree with TRBD1. V trimming: 6 bases; J trimming: 7 bases; junction bases outside the gene matches: 8. Germline-derived CDR1 and CDR2 are MNHNS and SASEGT. This CDR3 is built from 14 residues. DNA for the CDR3: TGTGCCAGCAGAGCAGACAGGGTAGCTGAAAAACTGTTTTTT. This codes for CASRADRVAEKLFF.

This clone was counted once. This CDR3 reads CASRFTQGVSDYGYTF. The CDR3 bases are TGCGCCAGCAGGTTTACGCAGGGGGTCTCTGACTATGGCTACACCTTC. The V gene is TRBV4-1, the J gene TRBJ1-2, with 7 nucleotides matching TRBD1. Germline lookup yields CDR1 MGHRA and CDR2 YSYEKL. V lost 6 bases and J lost 3; bases outside the gene matches: 13. The CDR3 loop spans 16 amino acids.

The rearrangement uses TRBV5-1 and TRBJ2-3; 8 bases line up with TRBD2. The germline V gene has CDR1 SGHRS and CDR2 YFSETQ. The CDR3 is made up of 14 amino acids. V shed 4 bases and J 2 bases; nucleotides not matched to a gene: 3. CDR3 nucleotide sequence: TGCGCCAGCAGCCTCGGGAGGGACACAGATACGCAGTATTTT. Translated, it gives CASSLGRDTDTQYF.

This clone appeared a few times. The rearrangement links TRBV5-1 to TRBJ2-1; the D gene is possibly TRBD2 (6 bases). Germline lookup yields CDR1 SGHRS and CDR2 YFSETQ. This CDR3 has 19 residues. V gave up 0 bases and J gave up 0 bases, with 19 bases separating them. The CDR3 is CASSLAGSWDPSSYNEQFF. The CDR3 bases are TGCGCCAGCAGCTTGGCCGGGAGTTGGGACCCGAGCTCCTACAATGAGCAGTTCTTC.

This clone was detected once. The sample has other DNA sequences that encode this CDR3 too. This chain joins TRBV2 and TRBJ1-4, with a weak D call TRBD1 (6 bases). Germline lookup yields CDR1 SNHLY and CDR2 FYNNEI. V was clipped by 0 bases and J by 6 bases, with 14 bases between them. CDR3 length: 16 residues. The DNA of the CDR3 is TGTGCCAGCAGTGAAGCCCTTGGGGGGGGCGATGAAAAACTGTTTTTT. Protein product: CASSEALGGGDEKLFF.

In its sample, this clone was seen a few times. The chain carries TRBV5-1 and TRBJ2-7; no definite D call. V lost 0 bases, J lost 1 base, and 11 bases lay in between. Germline V gene sequence: CDR1 SGHRS, CDR2 YFSETQ. This CDR3 has 15 amino acids. The CDR3 sequence: CASSLAPDSSYEQYF. CDR3 DNA: TGCGCCAGCAGCTTGGCCCCAGATTCATCCTACGAGCAGTACTTC.

This clone was counted only a few times. The rearrangement links TRBV28 to TRBJ1-1; no firm D call. Trimming took off 4 bases at V and 0 bases at J, with 9 bases between the two ends. This CDR3 is built from 14 residues. Germline CDR1 is MDHEN and CDR2 is SYDVKM. Here the CDR3 reads CASSWAGLNTEAFF. The CDR3 region has the DNA TGTGCCAGCAGTTGGGCCGGCTTGAACACTGAAGCTTTCTTT.

This clone was recorded a few times. The V and J genes are TRBV19 and TRBJ2-7; D remains ambiguous. This CDR3 contains 17 residues. V was shortened by 3 bases and J by 2 bases, with 20 bases between the two germline ends. CDR1 and CDR2 (germline): LNHDA, SQIVND (reference sequence). The CDR3 reads CASSMHPVTQAPYEQYF. For the CDR3, the DNA is TGTGCCAGTAGTATGCACCCCGTGACGCAGGCCCCCTACGAGCAGTACTTC.

J is TRBJ2-5 and V is TRBV10-3, with 7 bases fitting TRBD2. The CDR3 covers 13 residues. Germline V lookup: CDR1 ENHRY, CDR2 SYGVKD. With 6 bases clipped from V and 3 bases from J, the junction kept 4 bases outside the gene matches. The CDR3 DNA reads as TGTGCCATCAGAGCTAGCGGTGAAGAGACCCAGTACTTC. The encoded protein is CAIRASGEETQYF.

This clone has just a few counts. The chain joins TRBV28 to TRBJ2-7; 10 positions match TRBD1. Germline V gene sequence: CDR1 MDHEN, CDR2 SYDVKM. With 6 bases clipped from V and 4 bases from J, the junction kept 18 bases outside the gene matches. The CDR3 is 18 residues long. CDR3 DNA sequence: TGTGCCAGCAGCTCCCACATCCCCGGGACAGGGGCGAGGTACGAGCAGTACTTC. This codes for CASSSHIPGTGARYEQYF.

This clone was observed a handful of times. The chain uses TRBV4-1 and TRBJ2-3; D perhaps matches TRBD2 (6 bases). The CDR3 consists of 16 residues. Trimming stripped 1 base from V and 3 bases from J, with 14 bases between. Germline loops: CDR1 MGHRA, CDR2 YSYEKL. The CDR3 region has the DNA TGCGCCAGCAGCCAAGGGGAGGTTGGAGGGACAGATACGCAGTATTTT. Translation: CASSQGEVGGTDTQYF.

The chain links TRBV28 to TRBJ1-2, with D possibly TRBD1 on 5 matching bases. Trimming pared 4 bases from V and 8 bases from J, leaving 20 bases between. The CDR3 has 15 amino acids. Germline CDR1 and CDR2: MDHEN and SYDVKM. This CDR3 reads CASSSSVGRVGGYTF. The CDR3 region has the DNA TGTGCCAGCAGTTCCTCCGTCGGCAGGGTGGGCGGCTACACCTTC.

The chain has TRBV7-9 and TRBJ2-3; D gene ambiguous. V lost 4 bases, J lost 8 bases, and 10 bases lay in between. CDR1 is SEHNR, CDR2 FQNEAQ, per germline (reference sequence). The length of the CDR3 is 12 residues. For the CDR3, the DNA is TGTGCCAGCAGCTCTGTAAGGAGTACGCAGTATTTT. Translated, it gives CASSSVRSTQYF.

V and J are TRBV2 and TRBJ2-4, with a weak D call TRBD1 (8 bases). Deletions cut 6 bases from V and 8 bases from J, with 17 bases between. CDR1 is SNHLY and CDR2 is FYNNEI in the germline V gene. This CDR3 has 14 residues. The CDR3 sequence: CASSLRTGRDIQYF. Written as DNA, the CDR3 is TGTGCCAGCAGCCTTCGGACAGGGAGGGACATTCAGTACTTC.

The rearrangement joins TRBV19 to TRBJ2-3, with TRBD2 matching over 16 bases. CDR3 length equals 19 residues. V was pared by 5 bases and J by 5 bases, with 13 bases of the junction left unmatched. Germline CDR1 LNHDA, CDR2 SQIVND (reference sequence). The CDR3 region has the DNA TGTGCCAGTAGTCCCGTATCCAGGGGACTAGCGGGAGGGATAGATACGCAGTATTTT. Residues: CASSPVSRGLAGGIDTQYF.

Points on this clone: Other DNA sequences in the sample encode the same CDR3. The rearrangement links TRBV19 to TRBJ2-5; maybe TRBD2 (5 bases). This CDR3 is 13 amino acids long. Germline CDR1 and CDR2: LNHDA and SQIVND (reference sequence). The V and J ends lost 4 bases and 3 bases respectively, with 9 bases between them. CDR3 DNA sequence: TGTGCCAGTAGTAGCTCGGGGAAAGAGACCCAGTACTTC. Its protein is CASSSSGKETQYF.

V gene TRBV28 combines with J gene TRBJ1-5; tentatively, D is TRBD1 (6 bases). The V end lost 6 bases, the J end lost 4 bases, and 13 bases lay between the germline ends. The CDR3 runs 14 residues. Germline CDR1 is MDHEN and CDR2 is SYDVKM. CDR3 in amino acids: CASSKRQGNQPQHF. CDR3 in DNA: TGTGCCAGCAGCAAGAGGCAGGGGAATCAGCCCCAGCATTTT.

This clone occurred a few times. The chain has TRBV25-1 and TRBJ2-1, with D hard to call. CDR1 is MGHDK, CDR2 SYGVNS, per germline. This CDR3 region has 15 residues. The V and J ends lost 2 bases and 4 bases respectively, with 12 bases between them. The CDR3 nucleotides read TGTGCCAGCAGTGAACCGGTGGCAGGTTACAATGAGCAGTTCTTC. This sequence encodes CASSEPVAGYNEQFF.

The V gene is TRBV10-3, the J gene TRBJ2-1; 10 bases fit TRBD2. Germline loops: CDR1 ENHRY, CDR2 SYGVKD. There are 13 residues in the CDR3. V shed 10 bases and J 7 bases; nucleotides not matched to a gene: 7. The chain's CDR3 is CANALAGENEQFF. The CDR3 bases are TGTGCCAACGCGCTAGCGGGAGAGAATGAGCAGTTCTTC.

The chain joins TRBV2 to TRBJ2-7, with 10 bases aligning to TRBD2. Germline loops: CDR1 SNHLY, CDR2 FYNNEI. The CDR3 sequence is 19 residues long. Trimming removed 6 bases from V and 6 bases from J; junction bases left unmatched: 23. CDR3 sequence reads: CASRPMADISLAGVREQYF. DNA for the CDR3: TGTGCCAGCAGACCCATGGCCGATATTTCTCTAGCGGGGGTACGCGAGCAGTACTTC. Combining the CDR3 with reference TRBV2 and TRBJ2-7 gives the whole variable domain EPEVTQTPSHQVTQMGQEVILRCVPISNHLYFYWYRQILGQKVEFLVSFYNNEISEKSEIFDDQFSVERPDGSNFTLKIRSTKLEDSAMYFCASRPMADISLAGVREQYFGPGTRLTVT.

The chain carries TRBV6-1 and TRBJ2-5; 10 positions match TRBD2. TRBJ2-7 explains the end of the DNA better; the J call may be wrong. Per germline, CDR1 MNHNS and CDR2 SASEGT. The CDR3 contains 14 residues. In nucleotides, the CDR3 is TGTGCCAGCAATCTAAGGACTAGCGGCTACGAGCAGTACTTC. It translates to CASNLRTSGYEQYF.

About this clone: Distinct nucleotide sequences in the sample also encode this CDR3. The CDR3 region has the DNA TGTGCCAGCAGCCTCGGGGGACCCTACGAGCAGTACTTC. Protein product: CASSLGGPYEQYF. The chain links TRBV5-4 to TRBJ2-7, with D possibly matching TRBD2 (6 bases). Germline-derived CDR1 and CDR2 are SGHNT and YYREEE (reference sequence). There are 13 residues in the CDR3. Trimming shortened V by 4 bases and J by 2 bases, and 10 bases separated the two germline ends.

This chain links TRBV2 with TRBJ2-5; 10 bases match TRBD2. V was pared by 5 bases and J by 5 bases, with 5 bases of the junction left unmatched. Germline CDR1 reads SNHLY; CDR2 reads FYNNEI. The CDR3 consists of 14 residues. The chain's CDR3 is CASSSGRARETQYF. Written as DNA, the CDR3 is TGTGCCAGCAGTAGCGGGAGGGCACGGGAGACCCAGTACTTC.

This clone was seen a handful of times. As DNA, the CDR3 is TGTGCCAGCAGCCTATTTATCAGGGGCGCGGGCGAGCAGTACTTC. Its protein product is CASSLFIRGAGEQYF. The chain is built from TRBV6-6 and TRBJ2-7; a possible D gene is TRBD1 (6 bases). The CDR3 is 15 residues long. Germline loops: CDR1 MNHNY, CDR2 SVGAGI (reference sequence). V lost 6 bases, J lost 6 bases, and 21 bases lay in between.

This clone was observed a few times. The rearrangement joins TRBV4-2 to TRBJ2-7, with TRBD2 matching over 8 bases. This CDR3 is built from 17 residues. Germline CDR1 is LGHNA and CDR2 is YNFKEQ. The J segment lost 6 bases and the V segment lost 4 bases, leaving 17 bases of the junction unmatched. The chain's CDR3 is CASSPRNTSGTAAEQYF. The DNA for the CDR3 is TGTGCCAGCAGCCCTCGTAATACTAGCGGCACCGCCGCCGAGCAGTACTTC.

J is TRBJ2-7 and V is TRBV7-9, with TRBD1 matching 7 bases. With 4 bases clipped from V and 7 bases from J, the junction kept 7 bases outside the gene matches. Germline V gene lookup returns CDR1 SEHNR and CDR2 FQNEAQ (reference sequence). This CDR3 is built from 13 residues. As DNA, the CDR3 is TGTGCCAGCAGCTCACCGGGACAGACAGAGCAGTACTTC. Translating it yields CASSSPGQTEQYF.

This chain connects TRBV2 to TRBJ1-4, with a weak D call TRBD1 (6 bases). Trimming pared 4 bases from V and 5 bases from J, leaving 14 bases between. The germline V gene has CDR1 SNHLY and CDR2 FYNNEI. This CDR3 has 15 amino acids. The CDR3 protein is CASSGTALQNEKLFF. The CDR3 bases are TGTGCCAGCAGTGGGACAGCGCTCCAAAATGAAAAACTGTTTTTT.

This clone showed up just a few times. This chain links TRBV7-9 with TRBJ1-1, with unresolved D. CDR3 length: 13 residues. V was clipped by 2 bases and J by 1 base, with 5 bases between them. Per the germline V gene, CDR1 is SEHNR and CDR2 is FQNEAQ (reference sequence). CDR3 in DNA: TGTGCCAGCAGCTTAACTACGAACACTGAAGCTTTCTTT. Its translation is CASSLTTNTEAFF.

The chain employs TRBV6-5 and TRBJ1-2, with D unresolved. Trimming stripped 6 bases from V and 5 bases from J, with 19 bases between. Per germline, CDR1 MNHEY and CDR2 SVGAGI. CDR3 length equals 15 residues. The CDR3 loop reads CASSGGREAPYGYTF. CDR3 bases: TGTGCCAGCAGCGGCGGAAGGGAGGCTCCATATGGCTACACCTTC.